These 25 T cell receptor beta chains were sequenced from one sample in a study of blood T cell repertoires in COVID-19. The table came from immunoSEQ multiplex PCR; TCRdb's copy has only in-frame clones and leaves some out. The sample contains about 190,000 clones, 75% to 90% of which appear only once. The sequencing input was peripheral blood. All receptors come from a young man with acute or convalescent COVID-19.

CDR3 in amino acids: CASLEGNEQFF. In DNA form, the CDR3 reads TGTGCCAGCCTGGAGGGGAATGAGCAGTTCTTC. The rearrangement links TRBV27 to TRBJ2-1; possibly TRBD2 for D (6 bases). V was cut by 8 bases and J by 7 bases, with 9 bases left in between. Germline assignment: CDR1 MNHEY and CDR2 SMNVEV (reference sequence). This CDR3 has 11 residues.

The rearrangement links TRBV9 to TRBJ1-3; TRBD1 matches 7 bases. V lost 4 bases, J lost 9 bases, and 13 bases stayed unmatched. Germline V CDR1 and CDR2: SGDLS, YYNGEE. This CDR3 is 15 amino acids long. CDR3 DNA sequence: TGTGCCAGCAGCATAGAGGGGGCGACGTCCGGCACCATATATTTT. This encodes CASSIEGATSGTIYF.

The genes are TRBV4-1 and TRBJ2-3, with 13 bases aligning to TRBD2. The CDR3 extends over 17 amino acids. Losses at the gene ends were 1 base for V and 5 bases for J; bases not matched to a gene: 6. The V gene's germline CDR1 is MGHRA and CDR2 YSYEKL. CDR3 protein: CASSQVRGLAGRDTQYF. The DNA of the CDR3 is TGCGCCAGCAGCCAAGTACGGGGACTAGCGGGGAGAGATACGCAGTATTTT.

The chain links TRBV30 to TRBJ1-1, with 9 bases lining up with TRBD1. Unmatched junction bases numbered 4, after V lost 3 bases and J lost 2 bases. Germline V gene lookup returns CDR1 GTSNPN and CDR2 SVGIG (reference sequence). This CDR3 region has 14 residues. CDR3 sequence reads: CAWSLGQGNTEAFF. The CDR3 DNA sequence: TGTGCCTGGAGCCTGGGACAGGGAAACACTGAAGCTTTCTTT.

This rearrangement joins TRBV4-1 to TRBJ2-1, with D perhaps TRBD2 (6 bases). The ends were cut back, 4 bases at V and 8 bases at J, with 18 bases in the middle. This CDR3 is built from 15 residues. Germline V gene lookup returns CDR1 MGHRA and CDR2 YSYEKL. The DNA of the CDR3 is TGCGCCAGCAGCCTCCAGGTACTAGCTGATTATGAGCAGTTCTTC. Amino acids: CASSLQVLADYEQFF.

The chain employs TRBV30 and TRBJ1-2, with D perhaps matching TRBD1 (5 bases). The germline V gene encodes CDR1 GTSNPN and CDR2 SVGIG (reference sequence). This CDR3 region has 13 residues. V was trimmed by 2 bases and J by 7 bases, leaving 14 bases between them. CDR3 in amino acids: CAWSIGSGGGYTF. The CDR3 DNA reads TGTGCCTGGAGTATAGGGTCGGGGGGTGGCTACACCTTC.

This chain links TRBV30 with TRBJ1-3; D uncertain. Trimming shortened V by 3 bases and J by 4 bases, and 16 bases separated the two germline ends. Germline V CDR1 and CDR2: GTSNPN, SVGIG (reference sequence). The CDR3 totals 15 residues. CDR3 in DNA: TGTGCCTGGAGCAATCAAGGTGGCAGGGGAAACACCATATATTTT. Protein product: CAWSNQGGRGNTIYF.

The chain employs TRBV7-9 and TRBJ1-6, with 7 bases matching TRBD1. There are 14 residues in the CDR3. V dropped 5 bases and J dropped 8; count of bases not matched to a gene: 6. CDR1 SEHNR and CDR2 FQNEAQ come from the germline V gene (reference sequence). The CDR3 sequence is CASSPGTDHSPLHF. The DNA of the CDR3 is TGTGCCAGCAGCCCGGGGACAGACCATTCACCCCTCCACTTT.

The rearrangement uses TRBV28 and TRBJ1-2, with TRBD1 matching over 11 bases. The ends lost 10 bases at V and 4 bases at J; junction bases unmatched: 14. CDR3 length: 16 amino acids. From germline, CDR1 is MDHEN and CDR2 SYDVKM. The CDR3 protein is CATRDRGSGVSYGYTF. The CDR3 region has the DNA TGTGCCACTCGGGACAGGGGGTCTGGTGTCTCCTATGGCTACACCTTC.

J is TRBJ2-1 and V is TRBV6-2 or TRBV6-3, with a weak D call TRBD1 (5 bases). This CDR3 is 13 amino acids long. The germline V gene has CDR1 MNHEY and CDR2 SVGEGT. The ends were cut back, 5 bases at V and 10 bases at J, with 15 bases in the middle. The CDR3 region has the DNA TGTGCCAGCAGTCTTAGCAGGTCAGGGGAGCAGTTCTTC. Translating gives CASSLSRSGEQFF.

This CDR3 reads CASSPQVDSYGYTF. The DNA for the CDR3 is TGCGCCAGCAGCCCCCAAGTGGACAGCTATGGCTACACCTTC. This chain joins TRBV4-1 and TRBJ1-2; D may be TRBD1 (6 bases). Germline V gene sequence: CDR1 MGHRA, CDR2 YSYEKL. CDR3 length: 14 amino acids. V was trimmed by 4 bases and J by 4 bases, leaving 13 bases between them.

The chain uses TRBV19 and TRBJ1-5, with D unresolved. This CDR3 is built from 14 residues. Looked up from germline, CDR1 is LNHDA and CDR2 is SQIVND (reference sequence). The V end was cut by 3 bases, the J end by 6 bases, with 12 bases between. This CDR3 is CASSIPGLGQPQHF. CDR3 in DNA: TGTGCCAGTAGTATCCCGGGTTTAGGTCAGCCCCAGCATTTT.

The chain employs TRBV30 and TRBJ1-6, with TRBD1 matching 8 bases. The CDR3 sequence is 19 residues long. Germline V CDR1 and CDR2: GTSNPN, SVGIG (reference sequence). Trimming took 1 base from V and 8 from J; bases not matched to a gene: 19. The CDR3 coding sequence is TGTGCCTGGAGTGCAAGTCGACGGACAGGGCCGGTGGTAGATTCACCCCTCCACTTT. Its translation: CAWSASRRTGPVVDSPLHF.

The CDR3 sequence is CASSYSAGGAYGYTF. Written as DNA, the CDR3 is TGTGCCAGCAGTTACTCTGCAGGCGGGGCCTATGGCTACACCTTC. This chain links TRBV6-5 with TRBJ1-2, with a tentative D call TRBD1 (5 bases). CDR1 is MNHEY, CDR2 SVGAGI, per germline. Trimming cost V 0 bases and J 4 bases, with 12 bases left between them. This CDR3 contains 15 residues.

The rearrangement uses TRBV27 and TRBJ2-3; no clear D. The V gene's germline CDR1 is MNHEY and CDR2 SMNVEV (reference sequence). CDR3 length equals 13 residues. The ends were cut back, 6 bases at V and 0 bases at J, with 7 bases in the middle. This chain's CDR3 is CASSPVSTDTQYF. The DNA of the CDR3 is TGTGCCAGCAGCCCCGTTAGCACAGATACGCAGTATTTT.

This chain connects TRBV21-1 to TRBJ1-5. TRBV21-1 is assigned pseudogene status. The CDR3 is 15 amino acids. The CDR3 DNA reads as TGTGCCAGCAGCAAACCACCACCCTACAATCAGCCCCAGCATTTT. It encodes CASSKPPPYNQPQHF.

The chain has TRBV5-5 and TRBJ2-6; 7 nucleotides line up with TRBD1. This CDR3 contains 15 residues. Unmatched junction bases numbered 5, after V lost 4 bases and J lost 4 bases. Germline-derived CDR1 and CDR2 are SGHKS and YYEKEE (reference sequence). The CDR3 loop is CASSTDRVGANVLTF. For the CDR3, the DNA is TGTGCCAGCAGCACCGACAGGGTCGGGGCCAACGTCCTGACTTTC.

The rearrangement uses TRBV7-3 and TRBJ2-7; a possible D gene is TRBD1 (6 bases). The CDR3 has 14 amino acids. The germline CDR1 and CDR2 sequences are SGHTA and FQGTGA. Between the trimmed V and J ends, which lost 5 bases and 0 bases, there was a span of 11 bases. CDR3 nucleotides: TGTGCCAGCAGCCCGGACAGATACTCCTACGAGCAGTACTTC. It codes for CASSPDRYSYEQYF.

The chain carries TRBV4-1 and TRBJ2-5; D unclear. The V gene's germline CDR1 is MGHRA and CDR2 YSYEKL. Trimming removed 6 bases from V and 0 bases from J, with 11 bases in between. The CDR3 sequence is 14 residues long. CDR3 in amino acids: CASRSRAYQETQYF. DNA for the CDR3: TGCGCCAGCAGGAGCCGAGCGTACCAAGAGACCCAGTACTTC.

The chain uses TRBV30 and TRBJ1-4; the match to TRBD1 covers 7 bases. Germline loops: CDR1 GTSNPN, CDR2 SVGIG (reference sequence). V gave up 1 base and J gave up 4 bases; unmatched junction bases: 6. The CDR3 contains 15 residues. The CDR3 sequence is CAWSARGQYNEKLFF. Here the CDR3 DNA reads TGTGCCTGGAGTGCCCGGGGACAGTATAATGAAAAACTGTTTTTT.

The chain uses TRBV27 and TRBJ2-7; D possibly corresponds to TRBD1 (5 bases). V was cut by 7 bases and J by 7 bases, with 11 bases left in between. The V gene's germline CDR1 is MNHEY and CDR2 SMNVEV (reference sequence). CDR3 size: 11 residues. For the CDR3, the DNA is TGTGCCAGCACCCTTGGGGCAGAGCAGTACTTC. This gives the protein CASTLGAEQYF.

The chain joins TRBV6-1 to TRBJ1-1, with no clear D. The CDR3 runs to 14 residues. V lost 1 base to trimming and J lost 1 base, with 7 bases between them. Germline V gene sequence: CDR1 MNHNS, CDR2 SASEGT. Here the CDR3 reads CASSEGGWNTEAFF. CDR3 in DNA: TGTGCCAGCAGTGAAGGCGGCTGGAACACTGAAGCTTTCTTT.

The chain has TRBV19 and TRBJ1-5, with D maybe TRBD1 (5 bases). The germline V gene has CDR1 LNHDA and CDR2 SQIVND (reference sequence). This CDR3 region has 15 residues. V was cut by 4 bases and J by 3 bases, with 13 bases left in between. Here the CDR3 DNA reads TGTGCCAGTAGTAGGGCCGGACAAAACAATCAGCCCCAGCATTTT. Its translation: CASSRAGQNNQPQHF. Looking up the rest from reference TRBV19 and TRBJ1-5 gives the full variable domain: DGGITQSPKYLFRKEGQNVTLSCEQNLNHDAMYWYRQDPGQGLRLIYYSQIVNDFQKGDIAEGYSVSREKKESFPLTVTSAQKNPTAFYLCASSRAGQNNQPQHFGDGTRLSIL.

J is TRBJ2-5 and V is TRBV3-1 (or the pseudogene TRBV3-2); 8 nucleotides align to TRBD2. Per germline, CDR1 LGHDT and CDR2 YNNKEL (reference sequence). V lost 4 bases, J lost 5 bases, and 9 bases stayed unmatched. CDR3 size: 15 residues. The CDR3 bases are TGTGCCAGCAGCCTTGGCCTAGCGGGCGGGGAGACCCAGTACTTC. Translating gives CASSLGLAGGETQYF.

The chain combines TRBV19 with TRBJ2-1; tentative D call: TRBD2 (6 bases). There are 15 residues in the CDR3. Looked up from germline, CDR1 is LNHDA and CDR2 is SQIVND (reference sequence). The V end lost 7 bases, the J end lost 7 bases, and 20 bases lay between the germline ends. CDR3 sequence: CASNDGRLVSNEQFF. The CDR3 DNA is TGTGCCAGTAATGACGGGCGACTAGTTTCTAATGAGCAGTTCTTC.